This TCR beta chain originates from a study of cytomegalovirus exposure and HLA in healthy donors. Whole-study results and caveats: Highly shared sequence variants in one cluster were likely a sequencing artifact. Researchers catalogued about 160 TCR beta chains as cytomegalovirus-associated. Being indistinguishable, some V segments were excluded, TRBV6-2 and TRBV6-3 among them. According to a later analysis, most TCR beta chains associated with CMV appeared HLA-restricted.

PCR amplification relied on 60 Vbeta primers (plus 13 Jbeta primers). Clones were sequenced by immunoSEQ multiplex PCR, and TCRdb holds only the in-frame ones, with some missing. The sample has some 96,000 clones; the top ten hold around 3.4%. As to this clone: The antigen is undetermined.

The CDR3 totals 12 residues. Trimming took 7 bases from V and 3 from J, leaving 6 bases between them. Looked up from germline, CDR1 is MDHEN and CDR2 is SYDVKM. Sequenced input: PBMCs. This chain uses TRBV28 with TRBJ2-2; perhaps TRBD1 as D (6 bases). The source of this sequence is a woman aged 25 to 39 in good health and CMV-seronegative. The CDR3 DNA reads TGTGCCAGCACAGGGGACACCGGGGAGCTGTTTTTT. Its protein product is CASTGDTGELFF.